This TCR beta chain is drawn from a study of T cell changes during pregnancy in multiple sclerosis. As concerns this clone: Other nucleotide sequences in the sample specify the same CDR3.

Germline CDR1 is MNHEY and CDR2 is SVGAGI. CDR3 length equals 15 residues. V lost 2 bases and J lost 2; bases outside the gene matches: 2. Sequenced by immunoSEQ multiplex PCR; TCRdb stores in-frame clones only, minus some. Here the sample spans about 97,000 clones, 90% being singletons. Here the sequenced sample was peripheral blood, taken in the second trimester of pregnancy. The chain links TRBV6-5 to TRBJ1-1; TRBD1 matches at 10 bases. This clonotype was sampled from a female donor in good health, enrolled as a control in a pregnancy study. The CDR3 spells CASSYRTGGNTEAFF. CDR3 bases: TGTGCCAGCAGTTACAGGACAGGGGGTAACACTGAAGCTTTCTTT.